The 8 T cell receptor beta chains given below trace back to one sample, sequenced in a study of shared clonotypes between healthy human individuals. Assay: immunoSEQ multiplex PCR; the TCRdb copy retains only in-frame clones and omits some. Seen here are a few million clones, approximately 90% observed once, and the top ten hold about 0.13%. Sequencing input: naive CD4+ T cells sorted from blood. Subset denoted: CD45RA+ positively selected. All receptors come from a man between 18 and 29 years old in good health.

The chain combines TRBV27 with TRBJ2-7; 14 positions match TRBD2. The CDR3 spans 14 residues. With V trimmed by 8 bases and J by 3 bases, 3 bases remained unmatched. Germline lookup yields CDR1 MNHEY and CDR2 SMNVEV (reference sequence). CDR3 region: CASPGTSGGYEQYF. In DNA form, the CDR3 reads TGTGCCAGCCCAGGGACTAGCGGGGGCTACGAGCAGTACTTC.

This sequence joins TRBV5-5 and TRBJ1-5, with 10 bases aligning to TRBD1. J gave up 3 bases and V 5 bases, and 5 bases lay outside the gene matches. The CDR3 contains 15 residues. Per the germline V gene, CDR1 is SGHKS and CDR2 is YYEKEE (reference sequence). In DNA, the CDR3 is TGTGCCAGCAGTTCCGGGACAGGGGACAATCAGCCCCAGCATTTT. Translating it yields CASSSGTGDNQPQHF.

The gene calls are TRBV19 and TRBJ2-2; the match to TRBD2 covers 14 bases. CDR3 length equals 20 residues. J was trimmed by 1 base and V by 6 bases; bases with no gene match: 13. Per the germline V gene, CDR1 is LNHDA and CDR2 is SQIVND (reference sequence). This CDR3 is CASRRGTGGTSGGNTGELFF. CDR3 DNA sequence: TGTGCCAGTAGACGAGGGACAGGCGGGACTAGCGGGGGGAACACCGGGGAGCTGTTTTTT.

The chain uses TRBV4-1 and TRBJ2-5; TRBD2 matches at 12 bases. The CDR3 sequence is 16 residues long. V shed 3 bases, J shed 5 bases, and the junction held 7 bases outside the gene matches. Germline CDR1 and CDR2: MGHRA and YSYEKL. The chain's CDR3 is CASSQDGLAGRETQYF. The DNA of the CDR3 is TGCGCCAGCAGCCAGGACGGACTAGCGGGAAGGGAGACCCAGTACTTC.

This sequence joins TRBV5-4 and TRBJ2-5, with TRBD2 identical over 12 bases. The V gene's germline CDR1 is SGHNT and CDR2 YYREEE (reference sequence). The CDR3 consists of 17 residues. The J segment lost 1 base and the V segment lost 0 bases, leaving 4 bases of the junction unmatched. In nucleotides, the CDR3 is TGTGCCAGCAGCTTGGGAACTAGCGGGGGGTCCCAAGAGACCCAGTACTTC. Translation: CASSLGTSGGSQETQYF.

The rearrangement uses TRBV4-2 and TRBJ1-2, with D unresolved. The CDR3 runs 14 residues. The V gene lost 1 base and the J gene lost 4 bases, with 10 bases spanning the gap. Germline loops: CDR1 LGHNA, CDR2 YNFKEQ. CDR3 DNA sequence: TGTGCCAGCAGCCAAGTTGACGCCACCTATGGCTACACCTTC. It encodes CASSQVDATYGYTF.

This chain links TRBV7-9 with TRBJ2-5, with D perhaps being TRBD1 or TRBD2 (5 bases each). The V gene lost 9 bases and the J gene lost 11 bases, with 19 bases spanning the gap. This CDR3 is built from 12 residues. CDR1 is SEHNR and CDR2 is FQNEAQ in the germline V gene (reference sequence). CDR3 sequence (DNA): TGTGCCAGTCAGGGTCTTCCCGGGGAGCAGTACTTC. Amino acids: CASQGLPGEQYF.

This chain links TRBV2 with TRBJ1-2; 7 nucleotides line up with TRBD1. This CDR3 has 16 residues. Germline loops: CDR1 SNHLY, CDR2 FYNNEI. The V gene end was trimmed by 5 bases and the J gene end by 0 bases; junction bases not matched to a gene: 9. The CDR3 is CASSYPGQSANYGYTF. The CDR3 coding sequence is TGTGCCAGCAGTTACCCGGGACAGTCAGCTAACTATGGCTACACCTTC. Full variable domain (outside the CDR3, taken from reference TRBV2 and TRBJ1-2): EPEVTQTPSHQVTQMGQEVILRCVPISNHLYFYWYRQILGQKVEFLVSFYNNEISEKSEIFDDQFSVERPDGSNFTLKIRSTKLEDSAMYFCASSYPGQSANYGYTFGSGTRLTVV.